This T cell receptor beta chain was captured by sequencing in a study of shared clonotypes between healthy human individuals (dated by TCRdb to 2018 to 2021). General notes on the study: A couple of women and a few men aged 18 to 49 years were included in the cohort. Libraries were prepared and TCR repertoires were sequenced by different laboratories using diverse techniques, in order to increase sequencing depth and limit assay-specific biases. Each donor's leukapheresis produced roughly between about 0.8 and 10 billion PBMCs. Per donor, three plates each were used for CD4 naive and CD4 memory, two for CD8 naive, and one for CD8 memory. To estimate repertoire size and how much clonotype sharing occurs between individuals, the study deeply sequenced the blood TCR repertoires of roughly 5 healthy adults. What the work shows at the level of the full study, not this receptor alone: Only blood was sampled, and tissue TCR repertoires likely differ from those in blood. Pairwise subsampling indicated that sequencing depth was expected to affect the degree of clonotype sharing among donors. When a handful of donors were compared, the shared fraction of clonotypes was 5% to 6.5% for naive CD4, around 3.5% for naive CD8, more than 2% for memory CD4, and roughly 0.4% for memory CD8. Because the study included a small number of donors, the genetic and exposure-history diversity represented was limited. Compared with non-shared clonotypes, clonotypes shared by all four sorted-subset donors had higher generation probabilities. Rarefaction of sorted-subset datasets indicated incomplete sequencing despite the large sequencing depth. Naive subsets generally had larger estimated clonotype richness than memory subsets did.

Concerning this clone: Its antigen is not yet known. Nothing much larger sits one base from this clone, and base qualities are not available.

As encoded in the germline V gene (reference sequence), CDR1 is PRHDT while CDR2 is FYEKMQ. The junction carries 14 bases between V and J, which are trimmed by 1 base and 8 bases respectively. The CDR3 spans 15 residues, from the cysteine through the phenylalanine. Only CDR3 DNA remains: 45 bases, in frame from the first base. The donors were healthy, HIV-negative adults who had no recently reported acute infections or vaccinations. Every donor was a Caucasian adult living in Nashville, Tennessee, USA. CD4+ T cells were enriched by magnetic negative selection; naive cells were then positively selected on CD45RA, and the negative fraction formed the memory subset. After blood collection by leukapheresis, PBMCs were isolated using Ficoll-Histopaque density gradient centrifugation and then cryopreserved in the vapor phase of liquid nitrogen. Analytical flow cytometry was used to check the purity and quantity of each magnetically sorted T cell population. From each sorted fraction, genomic DNA was isolated and quantified by UV absorbance on a Nanodrop 2000c.

TCR CDR3 regions were amplified from genomic DNA by multiplex PCR using the deep immunoSEQ assay. Genomic DNA extracted from each cell subset was distributed evenly over all wells of several immunoSEQ 96-well plates, and each plate served as one replicate. Each replicate PCR for sorted subsets received 200 ng genomic DNA, equal to roughly 29,000 T cell genomes. The purified libraries were quantified using a Qubit 3.0 fluorometer, sized with a Bioanalyzer 2100, and then quantified again using the KAPA Library Quantification kit. Every immunoSEQ 96-well plate was sequenced on a separate single-read 150-cycle Illumina NextSeq 550 flow cell. In the source study's methods: Because the immunoSEQ output held only junctional sequences and lacked quality scores, the filtering could not match the filtering applied to full-length reads. Sequences were annotated with PyIR, a Python wrapper for IgBLAST v1.9, and V/J genes and CDR3 were assigned using IMGT germline references. Reads were filtered out if the reads had weak V/J assignments (E-value above 1e-6), no CDR3, stop codons, out-of-frame junctions, or ambiguous translated residues. V3J clonotypes were defined by identical inferred V gene, J gene, and CDR3 amino acid sequence. The percentage overlap between two repertoires was calculated by dividing the number of shared unique clonotypes by the size of the smaller repertoire. Three approaches were used to assess repertoire richness: RTK rarefaction, the Chao1 estimator, and Recon v2.1 estimates of unobserved clonotypes. Generation probabilities for all TCRbeta clonotypes obtained by the gDNA method from a handful of donors were computed using OLGA. As stored in TCRdb, this immuneACCESS dataset retains in-frame rearrangements with V and J assigned. A fraction of the clones does not appear; measured against another copy, unresolved V genes explain less than half of the discrepancy, and the remainder lacks a known reason. V, J and clone size are those of that table, while D and trimming were read from the DNA. The sample yields 2 million to 2.5 million clones; 90% to 97% were counted once. Around 0.13% of the sample lies in the top ten.

This sequence was found in a man in his late teens or twenties in good health. The chain links TRBV13 with TRBJ1-4, with TRBD1 perhaps the D gene, on 6 matching bases. Sequencing was done on a sample of naive CD4+ T cells sorted from blood. Explained via the paper, the cell subset or site label denotes: CD45RA+ positively selected. The CDR3 corresponds to CASSLAGGAGEKLFF. The DNA sequence follows: TGTGCCAGCAGCTTAGCCGGGGGCGCCGGGGAAAAACTGTTTTTT.